One and the same sample provided the 30 T cell receptor beta chains below, sequenced in a study of identical twins. TCRdb recomputed calls from the 5' RACE reads with MiXCR, one row per CDR3 protein. The sample consists of fewer than 900,000 distinct CDR3 sequences, less than 25% of them appearing once. This sample also appeared in a second study, on T cells expressing NK-cell markers.

Sequencing was done on a sample of PBMCs. The source of these receptors is a young woman in good health.

The V and J genes are TRBV19 and TRBJ2-5; TRBD2 matches 10 bases. With V trimmed by 4 bases and J by 5 bases, 16 bases remained unmatched. Germline V gene data show CDR1 as LNHDA and CDR2 as SQIVND (reference sequence). This CDR3 region has 18 residues. The CDR3 loop is CASSKIVRIAGGGETQYF. The CDR3 DNA sequence: TGTGCCAGTAGTAAAATCGTCCGGATAGCGGGAGGTGGGGAGACCCAGTACTTC.

The sample holds a few counts of this clonotype. The chain uses TRBV5-1 and TRBJ2-2, with unresolved D. The CDR3 consists of 14 residues. Germline V gene lookup returns CDR1 SGHRS and CDR2 YFSETQ. With 7 bases removed from V and 6 bases from J, the gap between germline ends came to 16 bases. In nucleotides, the CDR3 is TGCGCCAGCTTTTCAACTTCGGGTTCCGGGGAGCTGTTTTTT. Translating gives CASFSTSGSGELFF.

This clonotype was counted many times. This rearrangement joins TRBV12-3 or TRBV12-4 to TRBJ2-4; D remains unclear. This CDR3 region has 13 residues. Trimming stripped 6 bases from V and 3 bases from J, with 9 bases between. The CDR3 region is CASSFGVKNIQYF. The CDR3 DNA is TGTGCCAGCAGCTTTGGGGTCAAAAACATTCAGTACTTC.

The chain employs TRBV7-6 and TRBJ2-7, with D tentatively TRBD1 or TRBD2 (5 bases each). The CDR3 contains 15 residues. Trimming took off 2 bases at V and 9 bases at J, with 20 bases between the two ends. Germline CDR1 reads SGHVS; CDR2 reads FNYEAQ. CDR3 sequence reads: CASSLTGTSTQVQYF. CDR3 coding DNA: TGTGCCAGCAGCTTAACCGGGACCTCAACTCAAGTGCAGTACTTC.

This clonotype was seen a handful of times. This chain links TRBV4-3 with TRBJ2-1; D is perhaps TRBD1 (6 bases). CDR3 length equals 16 residues. The ends were cut back, 0 bases at V and 0 bases at J, with 9 bases in the middle. Per germline, CDR1 LGHNA and CDR2 YSLEER. The CDR3 sequence is CASSQDMGASYNEQFF. The CDR3 DNA sequence: TGCGCCAGCAGCCAAGATATGGGGGCCTCCTACAATGAGCAGTTCTTC.

The chain uses TRBV20-1 and TRBJ1-2; D might be TRBD1 (5 bases). V was cut by 8 bases and J by 8 bases, with 15 bases left in between. In germline, CDR1 is DFQATT, CDR2 SNEGSKA (reference sequence). This CDR3 is built from 11 residues. CDR3 sequence reads: CSPKGRGGYTF. The DNA for the CDR3 is TGCAGTCCGAAGGGACGCGGAGGCTACACCTTC.

The DNA of the CDR3 is TGCAGCGGCGTCAGGGCCGGCACCGGGGAGCTGTTTTTT. Translated: CSGVRAGTGELFF. The V and J genes are TRBV29-1 and TRBJ2-2, with D possibly matching TRBD1 (5 bases). Trimming took off 7 bases at V and 4 bases at J, with 13 bases between the two ends. The length of the CDR3 is 13 residues. CDR1 and CDR2 (germline): SQVTM, ANQGSEA.

This clonotype was observed a handful of times. The chain couples TRBV6-5 to TRBJ1-2, with 7 bases lining up with TRBD1. Unmatched junction bases numbered 3, after V lost 2 bases and J lost 3 bases. The CDR3 has 14 amino acids. Germline V gene sequence: CDR1 MNHEY, CDR2 SVGAGI. Written as DNA, the CDR3 is TGTGCCAGCAGTTACATCGGACAGGACTATGGCTACACCTTC. Translated: CASSYIGQDYGYTF.

In its sample, this clonotype was seen many times. The chain is built from TRBV20-1 and TRBJ2-3; D unresolved. The V end was cut by 3 bases, the J end by 1 base, with 5 bases between. Germline lookup yields CDR1 DFQATT and CDR2 SNEGSKA (reference sequence). The CDR3 length is 12 residues. For the CDR3, the DNA is TGCAGTGCTAGCGGCCGCACAGATACGCAGTATTTT. Translating it yields CSASGRTDTQYF.

This clonotype was observed a single time. The chain is built from TRBV5-1 and TRBJ1-1; tentatively, D is TRBD1 (5 bases). Trimming removed 7 bases at V and 3 bases at J, with 13 bases between. This CDR3 is 13 amino acids long. Germline values: CDR1 SGHRS, CDR2 YFSETQ. CDR3 residues: CASAILGDTEAFF. Written as DNA, the CDR3 is TGCGCCAGCGCAATCTTGGGGGACACTGAAGCTTTCTTT.

This chain links TRBV27 with TRBJ2-7, with TRBD1 matching over 9 bases. V was pared by 6 bases and J by 4 bases, with 7 bases of the junction left unmatched. The CDR3 contains 14 residues. The germline gives CDR1 MNHEY, CDR2 SMNVEV (reference sequence). The CDR3 nucleotides are TGTGCCAGCAGCGTTTCTGACAGGGGGTACGAGCAGTACTTC. This gives the protein CASSVSDRGYEQYF.

The rearrangement joins TRBV29-1 to TRBJ2-7; 7 nucleotides align to TRBD1. This CDR3 has 15 residues. J gave up 2 bases and V 1 base, and 8 bases lay outside the gene matches. The germline gives CDR1 SQVTM, CDR2 ANQGSEA. CDR3 nucleotides: TGCAGCGTTGAAGTCTTGGGACAGAGAACCTACGAGCAGTACTTC. Translation gives CSVEVLGQRTYEQYF.

In this sample, this clonotype turned up a few times. V usage is TRBV10-3 and J usage is TRBJ2-7; TRBD1 matches 9 bases. V shed 5 bases and J 3 bases; nucleotides not matched to a gene: 5. The CDR3 consists of 14 residues. Per germline, CDR1 ENHRY and CDR2 SYGVKD. CDR3 sequence (DNA): TGTGCCATCAGTTTGGGACAGGGACACTACGAGCAGTACTTC. Residues: CAISLGQGHYEQYF.

The rearrangement uses TRBV6-1 and TRBJ2-1; D not resolved. V dropped 2 bases and J dropped 6 bases, with 5 bases sitting between them. Germline loops: CDR1 MNHNS, CDR2 SASEGT. CDR3 length equals 12 residues. CDR3 DNA: TGTGCCAGCAGTGAAAGATCCAATGAGCAGTTCTTC. Its protein product is CASSERSNEQFF.

This clonotype was seen repeatedly, ten times or more. The chain employs TRBV6-2 or TRBV6-3 and TRBJ2-1; tentatively, D is TRBD2 (5 bases). V lost 5 bases, J lost 7 bases, and 9 bases lay in between. Per germline, CDR1 MNHEY and CDR2 SVGEGT. The CDR3 length is 12 residues. CDR3 in DNA: TGTGCCAGCAGTCCTAGCTTAAATGAGCAGTTCTTC. It specifies CASSPSLNEQFF.

This rearrangement joins TRBV4-3 to TRBJ1-1; D gene uncertain. Trimming stripped 3 bases from V and 0 bases from J, with 8 bases between. The V gene's germline CDR1 is LGHNA and CDR2 YSLEER. The CDR3 runs 14 residues. Written as DNA, the CDR3 is TGCGCCAGCAGCCAGGCAGCGATGAACACTGAAGCTTTCTTT. Its protein product is CASSQAAMNTEAFF.

The rearrangement links TRBV12-3 or TRBV12-4 to TRBJ2-1, with 12 bases fitting TRBD2. Trimming took 5 bases from V and 8 from J; bases not matched to a gene: 4. CDR3 length: 14 amino acids. The CDR3 loop is CASSRTSGADEQFF. DNA for the CDR3: TGTGCCAGCAGTCGGACTAGCGGGGCGGATGAGCAGTTCTTC.

A few counts support this clonotype. This sequence joins TRBV5-1 and TRBJ2-3; D may be TRBD2 (6 bases). The CDR3 extends over 15 amino acids. Per germline, CDR1 SGHRS and CDR2 YFSETQ. V was pared by 4 bases and J by 0 bases, with 12 bases between. In DNA, the CDR3 is TGCGCCAGCAGCCCATATAGCGGCAGCACAGATACGCAGTATTTT. This encodes CASSPYSGSTDTQYF.

This rearrangement joins TRBV7-6 to TRBJ2-7; 9 positions match TRBD2. V gave up 3 bases and J gave up 11 bases; unmatched junction bases: 5. The CDR3 runs to 12 residues. CDR1 and CDR2 from the germline V gene are SGHVS and FNYEAQ. Written as DNA, the CDR3 is TGTGCCAGCAGCTTCCTAGCGGGACCCGAGTACTTC. It is translated as CASSFLAGPEYF.

V and J are TRBV25-1 and TRBJ2-2; 8 bases fit TRBD1. CDR1 and CDR2 (germline): MGHDK, SYGVNS. V was pared by 3 bases and J by 6 bases, with 6 bases of the junction left unmatched. CDR3 length equals 15 residues. CDR3 loop: CASSEGQVRAGELFF. As DNA, the CDR3 is TGTGCCAGCAGTGAGGGACAGGTCAGGGCCGGGGAGCTGTTTTTT.

This clonotype was detected a few times. The chain has TRBV6-5 and TRBJ2-3; TRBD2 matches at 8 bases. CDR3 length: 16 residues. Germline CDR1 and CDR2: MNHEY and SVGAGI. The V and J ends lost 0 bases and 1 base, in that order; junction bases with no gene match: 3. The CDR3 coding sequence is TGTGCCAGCAGTTACTCGTTGCGGGGGGGCACAGATACGCAGTATTTT. This translates into CASSYSLRGGTDTQYF.

This clonotype was counted a few times. This chain uses TRBV29-1 with TRBJ1-4; 8 nucleotides line up with TRBD1. Trimming removed 5 bases from V and 6 bases from J; junction bases left unmatched: 5. The CDR3 runs 13 residues. Germline values: CDR1 SQVTM, CDR2 ANQGSEA. This chain's CDR3 is CSVYNRGDEKLFF. CDR3 in DNA: TGCAGCGTTTATAACAGGGGGGATGAAAAACTGTTTTTT.

This clonotype has only a few counts. This rearrangement joins TRBV5-5 to TRBJ1-5; D remains unclear. CDR3 size: 14 residues. Trimming pared 1 base from V and 3 bases from J, leaving 8 bases between. Germline values: CDR1 SGHKS, CDR2 YYEKEE (reference sequence). CDR3 residues: CASSLRIDNQPQHF. Written as DNA, the CDR3 is TGTGCCAGCAGCTTGCGTATTGACAATCAGCCCCAGCATTTT.

The chain combines TRBV7-9 with TRBJ2-7, with D possibly TRBD2 on 6 matching bases. Trimming shortened V by 1 base and J by 5 bases, and 12 bases separated the two germline ends. The length of the CDR3 is 14 residues. Germline V CDR1 and CDR2: SEHNR, FQNEAQ (reference sequence). CDR3 DNA: TGTGCCAGCAGCTTAGTTACGGGAGTGGACGAGCAGTACTTC. Translation: CASSLVTGVDEQYF.

This clonotype was seen repeatedly, ten times or more. The chain recombines TRBV9 with TRBJ1-2; possibly TRBD1 for D (5 bases). Trimming removed 0 bases from V and 8 bases from J, with 20 bases in between. In germline, CDR1 is SGDLS, CDR2 YYNGEE. The CDR3 is made up of 16 amino acids. As DNA, the CDR3 is TGTGCCAGCAGCGTAGAACCCCTCAGCGCGGGGCGGGGCTACACCTTC. Its protein is CASSVEPLSAGRGYTF.

This clonotype was counted a few times. CDR3 DNA: TGTGCCAGCAGCCGTGACTCTACCGAAGAGACCCAGTACTTC. Residues: CASSRDSTEETQYF. V usage is TRBV7-9 and J usage is TRBJ2-5; D gene ambiguous. The V gene's germline CDR1 is SEHNR and CDR2 FQNEAQ (reference sequence). V was trimmed by 5 bases and J by 3 bases, leaving 13 bases between them. The CDR3 spans 14 residues.

The chain has TRBV6-2 or TRBV6-3 and TRBJ2-2; D might be TRBD1 (7 bases). From germline, CDR1 is MNHEY and CDR2 SVGEGT. V lost 5 bases to trimming and J lost 3 bases, with 19 bases between them. This CDR3 contains 17 residues. The CDR3 region is CASSNPTRGLHTGELFF. CDR3 nucleotides: TGTGCCAGCAGTAACCCGACTAGGGGGCTTCACACCGGGGAGCTGTTTTTT.

The rearrangement joins TRBV7-9 to TRBJ1-2, with D possibly being TRBD1 (5 bases). Germline V gene lookup returns CDR1 SEHNR and CDR2 FQNEAQ (reference sequence). There are 15 residues in the CDR3. The V gene lost 5 bases and the J gene lost 6 bases, with 19 bases spanning the gap. CDR3 protein: CASSQGGDGADGYTF. CDR3 nucleotides: TGTGCCAGCAGCCAAGGTGGGGACGGGGCCGATGGCTACACCTTC. Complete variable domain (other parts from reference TRBV7-9 and TRBJ1-2): DTGVSQNPRHKITKRGQNVTFRCDPISEHNRLYWYRQTLGQGPEFLTYFQNEAQLEKSRLLSDRFSAERPKGSFSTLEIQRTEQGDSAMYLCASSQGGDGADGYTFGSGTRLTVV.

This clonotype has just a few counts. The rearrangement links TRBV12-3 or TRBV12-4 to TRBJ2-5; D is unresolved. The CDR3 consists of 12 residues. Trimming stripped 9 bases from V and 2 bases from J, with 10 bases between. DNA of the CDR3: TGTGCCAGTCGTGGGTCTCAAGAGACCCAGTACTTC. Translated: CASRGSQETQYF.

The J gene is TRBJ1-1, the V gene TRBV10-3; D is perhaps TRBD1 (6 bases). Germline V gene data show CDR1 as ENHRY and CDR2 as SYGVKD. CDR3 length: 14 amino acids. Trimming stripped 6 bases from V and 0 bases from J, with 11 bases between. The CDR3 loop reads CAIRQGQLNTEAFF. CDR3 nucleotides: TGTGCCATCAGGCAGGGGCAGTTGAACACTGAAGCTTTCTTT.